Shown below are 6 T cell receptor beta chains from a single sample sequenced in a study of blood T cell repertoires in COVID-19 (dated by TCRdb to the early 2020s). The receptor library was made with the immunoSEQ multiplex PCR assay. In its TCRdb copy, this immuneACCESS table keeps in-frame sequences only and misses some clones. Where compared with another copy, unresolved V genes explain less than half of these, and the others have no known cause. The sample yields about 200,000 clones; approximately 80% were counted once. Roughly 6.7% of the sample is in the top ten clones. Sequenced input: peripheral blood. The receptors were sampled from a man in his fifties or sixties with acute or convalescent COVID-19.

The DNA of the CDR3 is TGTGCCAGCAGCTCCGCAGGGACAGTATTGCCCCAGCATTTT. It codes for CASSSAGTVLPQHF. This chain links TRBV5-6 with TRBJ1-5; TRBD1 agrees at 7 bases. Trimming removed 3 bases from V and 9 bases from J; junction bases left unmatched: 9. Germline V gene sequence: CDR1 SGHDT, CDR2 YYEEEE. This CDR3 has 14 amino acids.

The chain joins TRBV6-5 to TRBJ2-3, with D possibly TRBD1 on 6 matching bases. The CDR3 extends over 15 amino acids. The V gene's germline CDR1 is MNHEY and CDR2 SVGAGI. The ends were cut back, 6 bases at V and 3 bases at J, with 16 bases in the middle. This CDR3 is CASRLRGVGTDTQYF. In nucleotides, the CDR3 is TGTGCCAGCAGGCTCAGGGGTGTGGGGACAGATACGCAGTATTTT.

The CDR3 bases are TGTGCCAGTAGCACCGGCGGAGGGGCAACTAATGAAAAACTGTTTTTT. Its protein is CASSTGGGATNEKLFF. The chain carries TRBV19 and TRBJ1-4; perhaps TRBD1 as D (5 bases). With 6 bases removed from V and 0 bases from J, the gap between germline ends came to 14 bases. This CDR3 has 16 amino acids. Germline lookup yields CDR1 LNHDA and CDR2 SQIVND (reference sequence).

The rearrangement uses TRBV4-3 and TRBJ1-1; tentative D call: TRBD1 (5 bases). The CDR3 contains 14 residues. V lost 4 bases, J lost 3 bases, and 12 bases lay in between. The germline gives CDR1 LGHNA, CDR2 YSLEER. The CDR3 protein is CASSRDRSYTEAFF. The CDR3 DNA sequence: TGCGCCAGCAGCCGAGACAGATCCTACACTGAAGCTTTCTTT.

This rearrangement joins TRBV24-1 to TRBJ1-4; D is ambiguous. This CDR3 is built from 15 residues. V was pared by 0 bases and J by 8 bases, with 12 bases between. Germline loops: CDR1 KGHDR, CDR2 SFDVKD. The CDR3 loop is CATSDLGGYPEKLFF. The CDR3 nucleotides are TGTGCCACCAGTGATTTGGGCGGTTACCCCGAAAAACTGTTTTTT.

The chain carries TRBV11-2 and TRBJ1-4; no clear D. Germline assignment: CDR1 SGHAT and CDR2 FQNNGV. Between the trimmed V and J ends, which lost 5 bases and 9 bases, there was a span of 25 bases. CDR3 length: 17 amino acids. The DNA of the CDR3 is TGTGCCAGCAGCCCTAGGTACACTCGGGAGGCGATTAAAAAACTGTTTTTT. Translating it yields CASSPRYTREAIKKLFF.